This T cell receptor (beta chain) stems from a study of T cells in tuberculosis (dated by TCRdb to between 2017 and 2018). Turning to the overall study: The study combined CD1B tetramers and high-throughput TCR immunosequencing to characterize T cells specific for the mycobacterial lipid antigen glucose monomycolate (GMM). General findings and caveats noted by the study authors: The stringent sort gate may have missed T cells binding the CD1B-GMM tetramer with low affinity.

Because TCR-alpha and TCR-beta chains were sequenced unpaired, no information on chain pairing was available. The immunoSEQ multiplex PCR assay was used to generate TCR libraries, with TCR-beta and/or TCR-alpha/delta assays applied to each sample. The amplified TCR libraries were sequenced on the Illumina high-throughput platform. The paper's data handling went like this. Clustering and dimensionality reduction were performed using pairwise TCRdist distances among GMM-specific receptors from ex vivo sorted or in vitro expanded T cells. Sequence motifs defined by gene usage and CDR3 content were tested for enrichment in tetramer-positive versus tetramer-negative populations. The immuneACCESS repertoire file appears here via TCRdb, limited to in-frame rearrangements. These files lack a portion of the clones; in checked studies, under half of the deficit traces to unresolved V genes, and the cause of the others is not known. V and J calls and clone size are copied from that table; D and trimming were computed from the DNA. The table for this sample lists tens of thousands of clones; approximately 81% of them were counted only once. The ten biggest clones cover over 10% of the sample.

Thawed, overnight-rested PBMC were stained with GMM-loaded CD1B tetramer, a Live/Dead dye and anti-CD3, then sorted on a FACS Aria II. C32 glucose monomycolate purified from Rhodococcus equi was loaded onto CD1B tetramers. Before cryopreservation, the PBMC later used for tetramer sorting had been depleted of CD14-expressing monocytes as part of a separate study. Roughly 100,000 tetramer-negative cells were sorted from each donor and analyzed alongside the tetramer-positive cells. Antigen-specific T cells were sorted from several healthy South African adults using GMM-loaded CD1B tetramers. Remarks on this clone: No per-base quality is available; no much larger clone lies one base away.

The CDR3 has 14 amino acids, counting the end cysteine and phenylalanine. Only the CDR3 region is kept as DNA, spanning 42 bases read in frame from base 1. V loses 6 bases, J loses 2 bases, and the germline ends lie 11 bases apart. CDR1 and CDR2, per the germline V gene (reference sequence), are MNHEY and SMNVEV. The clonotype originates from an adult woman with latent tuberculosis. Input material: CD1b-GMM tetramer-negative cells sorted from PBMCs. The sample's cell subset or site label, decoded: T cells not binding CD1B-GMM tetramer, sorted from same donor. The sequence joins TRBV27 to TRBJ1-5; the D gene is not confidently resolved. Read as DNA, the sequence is TGTGCCAGCAGGTCCCGAGGTGGCAATCAGCCCCAGCATTTT. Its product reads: CASRSRGGNQPQHF.